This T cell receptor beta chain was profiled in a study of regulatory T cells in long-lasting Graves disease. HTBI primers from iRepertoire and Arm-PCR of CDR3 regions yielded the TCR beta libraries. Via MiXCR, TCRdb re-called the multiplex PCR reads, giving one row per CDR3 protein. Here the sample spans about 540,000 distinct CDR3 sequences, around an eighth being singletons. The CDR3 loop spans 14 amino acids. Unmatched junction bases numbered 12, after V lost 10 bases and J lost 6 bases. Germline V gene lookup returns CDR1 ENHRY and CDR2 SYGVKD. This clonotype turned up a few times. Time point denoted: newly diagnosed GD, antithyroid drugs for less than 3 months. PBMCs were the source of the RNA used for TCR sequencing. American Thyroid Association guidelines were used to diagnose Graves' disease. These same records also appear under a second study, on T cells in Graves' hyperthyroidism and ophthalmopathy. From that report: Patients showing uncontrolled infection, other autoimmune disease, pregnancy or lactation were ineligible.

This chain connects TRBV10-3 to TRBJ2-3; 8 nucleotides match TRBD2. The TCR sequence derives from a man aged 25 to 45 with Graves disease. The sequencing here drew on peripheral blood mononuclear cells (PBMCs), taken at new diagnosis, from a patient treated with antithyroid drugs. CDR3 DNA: TGTGCCACACAGCCGGGGGGGGGCCGGGATACGCAGTATTTT. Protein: CATQPGGGRDTQYF.